A selection of T cell receptor beta chains follows, all from one sample in a study of blood T cell repertoires in COVID-19. Method: immunoSEQ multiplex PCR; TCRdb's copy keeps in-frame clones and lacks some. This table holds 51,000 or so clones, roughly 90% found once. The material sequenced was peripheral blood. All receptors come from a man older than 75 with active or convalescent COVID-19. CDR3s leave out the opening cysteine and the closing phenylalanine or tryptophan. Each record gives: D gene, clone size, CDR3 length, V gene, CDR3 protein. The D gene is left open where the match is weak. Some rows have no size entry. The others give once, few or many, or a class for an expanded clone.

d_call: -; clone_size: -; cdr3_length: 16; v_call: TRBV19; cdr3_aa: ASSTPGQPLGAKNIQY
d_call: TRBD1; clone_size: -; cdr3_length: 13; v_call: TRBV7-8; cdr3_aa: ASSLWDSPNQPQH
d_call: -; clone_size: -; cdr3_length: 11; v_call: TRBV29-1; cdr3_aa: SVVPYSGDTQY
d_call: -; clone_size: -; cdr3_length: 12; v_call: TRBV7-8; cdr3_aa: ASSLSGGWNEQF
d_call: -; clone_size: -; cdr3_length: 14; v_call: TRBV6-5; cdr3_aa: ASSLISDTKNTEAF
d_call: TRBD2; clone_size: -; cdr3_length: 17; v_call: TRBV24-1; cdr3_aa: ATSDFVGLAGVNTGELF
d_call: -; clone_size: -; cdr3_length: 12; v_call: TRBV9; cdr3_aa: ASSANPGGDSQA
d_call: TRBD1; clone_size: -; cdr3_length: 11; v_call: TRBV19; cdr3_aa: ASSWGQGYGYT
d_call: -; clone_size: -; cdr3_length: 12; v_call: TRBV28; cdr3_aa: ASSSPGLPDTQY
d_call: TRBD1; clone_size: -; cdr3_length: 11; v_call: TRBV29-1; cdr3_aa: SVGTGATGELF
d_call: -; clone_size: -; cdr3_length: 12; v_call: TRBV6-5; cdr3_aa: ASSYEVLYTEAF
d_call: -; clone_size: -; cdr3_length: 12; v_call: TRBV28; cdr3_aa: AGRTAQDPGELF
d_call: -; clone_size: -; cdr3_length: 15; v_call: TRBV4-2; cdr3_aa: ASSQDSPGRSSGELF
d_call: -; clone_size: -; cdr3_length: 10; v_call: TRBV7-2; cdr3_aa: ASSTQGYTQY
d_call: -; clone_size: -; cdr3_length: 10; v_call: TRBV3-1/TRBV3-2; cdr3_aa: ASSRQGRTYT
d_call: TRBD2; clone_size: -; cdr3_length: 13; v_call: TRBV11-2; cdr3_aa: ASSSLAGVGYEQF
d_call: -; clone_size: -; cdr3_length: 13; v_call: TRBV7-2; cdr3_aa: ASSPGRGLNYEQY
d_call: -; clone_size: -; cdr3_length: 10; v_call: TRBV6-5; cdr3_aa: ASSSLNRGYT
d_call: -; clone_size: -; cdr3_length: 12; v_call: TRBV3-1/TRBV3-2; cdr3_aa: ASSQGGPTREQF
d_call: -; clone_size: -; cdr3_length: 12; v_call: TRBV6-5; cdr3_aa: ASTRGDTMDPQY
d_call: TRBD2; clone_size: once; cdr3_length: 14; v_call: TRBV5-6; cdr3_aa: ASSLARLANLYEQY
d_call: -; clone_size: once; cdr3_length: 11; v_call: TRBV18; cdr3_aa: ASSQTENTEAF
d_call: TRBD1; clone_size: -; cdr3_length: 12; v_call: TRBV5-1; cdr3_aa: ASSMDRANEKLF
d_call: TRBD2; clone_size: -; cdr3_length: 12; v_call: TRBV29-1; cdr3_aa: STRSEGRGVEQY
d_call: TRBD2; clone_size: -; cdr3_length: 14; v_call: TRBV19; cdr3_aa: ASSRSTSGSYYEQY
d_call: -; clone_size: -; cdr3_length: 14; v_call: TRBV7-2; cdr3_aa: ASSRTGGSDSYEQY
d_call: -; clone_size: -; cdr3_length: 17; v_call: TRBV7-9; cdr3_aa: ASSFPPPRGTQNQETQY
d_call: TRBD1; clone_size: -; cdr3_length: 13; v_call: TRBV6-6; cdr3_aa: ASSPTGEAGNTIY
d_call: -; clone_size: once; cdr3_length: 11; v_call: TRBV29-1; cdr3_aa: SARQDLNTEAF